This T cell receptor beta chain was identified in a study of OX40 agonist ivuxolimab in advanced cancers. On the study more broadly: Dose-escalation patients had hepatocellular carcinoma, melanoma, renal cell or head and neck cancer. Therapy given before enrollment (anti-PD-1, anti-PD-L1 or anti-CTLA-4) was allowed, and around 40% had some.

TCRdb keeps only in-frame clones here, not all; method: immunoSEQ multiplex PCR. The table records roughly 86,000 clones, roughly nine tenths of them present only once. The CDR3 has 13 residues. V lost 6 bases to trimming and J lost 5 bases; unmatched junction nucleotides: 3. Germline V gene sequence: CDR1 LNHDA, CDR2 SQIVND (reference sequence). Overall study findings and caveats: It was not determined which antigens were specifically recognized by the peripheral T cells that had undergone clonal expansion. On average, CD8+ T cells had more expanded clones than CD4+.

Turning to this clone: Its antigen is still unknown.

The rearrangement links TRBV19 to TRBJ1-5; TRBD1 matches at 8 bases. This TCR was sampled from an adult with an advanced solid tumor such as melanoma, head and neck, liver or kidney cancer. The sample was CD4+ or CD8+ T cells sorted from blood, taken in a trial of the OX40 agonist ivuxolimab. CDR3 DNA: TGTGCCAGTAGCGACAGGGGTTATCAGCCCCAGCATTTT. It encodes CASSDRGYQPQHF.